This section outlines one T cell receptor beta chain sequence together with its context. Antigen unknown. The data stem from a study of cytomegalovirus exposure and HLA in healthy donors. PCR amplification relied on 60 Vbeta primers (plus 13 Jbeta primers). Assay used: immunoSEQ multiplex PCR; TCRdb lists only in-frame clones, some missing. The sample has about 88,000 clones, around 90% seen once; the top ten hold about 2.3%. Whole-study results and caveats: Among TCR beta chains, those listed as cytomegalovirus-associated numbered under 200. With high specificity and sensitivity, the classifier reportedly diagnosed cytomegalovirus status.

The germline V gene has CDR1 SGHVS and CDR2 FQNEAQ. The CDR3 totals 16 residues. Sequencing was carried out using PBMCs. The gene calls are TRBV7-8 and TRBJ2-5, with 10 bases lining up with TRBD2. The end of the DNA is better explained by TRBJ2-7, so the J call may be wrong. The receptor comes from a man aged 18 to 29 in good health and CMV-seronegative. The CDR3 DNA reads TGTGCCAGCAGCCGGACCGGGACTAGCGTAACCTACGAGCAGTACTTC. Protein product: CASSRTGTSVTYEQYF.